This T cell receptor beta chain was captured in a study of blood T cell repertoires in COVID-19. Study overall: The United States, Italy and Spain supplied acute and convalescent COVID-19 samples. T cells, B-cell-depleted T cells, or PBMCs supplied cDNA or gDNA.

In the source study's methods: Quantification of nucleated cells was approximated via reference gene primer amplification. Clones were sequenced by immunoSEQ multiplex PCR, and TCRdb holds only the in-frame ones, with some missing. The V and J calls and clone size come from that table; D and trimming were worked out from the DNA. The data contain some 190,000 clones, about four fifths of them seen just once; the ten biggest clones take up around 10%. A Seattle source enrolled patients during active infection and followed them longitudinally. CDR1 is SGHTA, CDR2 FQGTGA, per germline. Trimming took off 5 bases at V and 6 bases at J, with 11 bases between the two ends. The CDR3 runs 13 residues. The sample holds a few counts of this clone.

Sample: peripheral blood. V usage is TRBV7-3 and J usage is TRBJ2-1; D gene unclear. The TCR originated in a woman between 40 and 55 years old with COVID-19, enrolled during active disease. The CDR3 region has the DNA TGTGCCAGCAGCCCACAAAAGTTCAATGAGCAGTTCTTC. This encodes CASSPQKFNEQFF.